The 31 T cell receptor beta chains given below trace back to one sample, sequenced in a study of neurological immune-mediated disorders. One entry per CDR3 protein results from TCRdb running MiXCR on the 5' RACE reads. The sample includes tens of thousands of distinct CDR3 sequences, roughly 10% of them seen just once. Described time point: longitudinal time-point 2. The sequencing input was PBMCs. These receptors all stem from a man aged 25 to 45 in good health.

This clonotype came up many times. The chain's CDR3 is CASSLLAGQDNEQFF. The CDR3 DNA follows: TGTGCCAGCAGCTTACTAGCGGGACAAGACAATGAGCAGTTCTTC. The chain recombines TRBV7-6 with TRBJ2-1, with TRBD2 matching 9 bases. V gave up 2 bases and J gave up 5 bases; unmatched junction bases: 4. Germline values: CDR1 SGHVS, CDR2 FNYEAQ. This CDR3 is built from 15 residues.

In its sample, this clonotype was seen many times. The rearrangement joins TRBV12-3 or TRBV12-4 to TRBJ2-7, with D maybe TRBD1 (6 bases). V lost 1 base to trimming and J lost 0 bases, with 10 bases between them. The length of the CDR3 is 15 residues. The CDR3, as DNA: TGTGCCAGCAGTTTAGGCCAGGGGTCCTCCTACGAGCAGTACTTC. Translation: CASSLGQGSSYEQYF.

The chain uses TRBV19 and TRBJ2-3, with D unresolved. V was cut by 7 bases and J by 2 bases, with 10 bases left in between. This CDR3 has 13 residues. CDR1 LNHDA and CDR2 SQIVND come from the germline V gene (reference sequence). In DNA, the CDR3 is TGTGCCAGTAAACCGGGTACCACAGATACGCAGTATTTT. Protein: CASKPGTTDTQYF.

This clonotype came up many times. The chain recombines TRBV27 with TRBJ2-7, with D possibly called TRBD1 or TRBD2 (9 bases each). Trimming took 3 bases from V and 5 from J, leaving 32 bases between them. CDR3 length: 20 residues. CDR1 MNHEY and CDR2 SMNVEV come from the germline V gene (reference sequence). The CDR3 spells CASSFPNRGHGVAGVHEQYF. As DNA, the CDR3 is TGTGCCAGCAGTTTCCCAAACAGGGGGCACGGGGTAGCGGGAGTCCACGAGCAGTACTTC.

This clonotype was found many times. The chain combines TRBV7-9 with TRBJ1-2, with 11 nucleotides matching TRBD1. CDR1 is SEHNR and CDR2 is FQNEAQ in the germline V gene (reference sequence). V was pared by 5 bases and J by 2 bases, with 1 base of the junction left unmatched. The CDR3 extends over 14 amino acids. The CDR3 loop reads CASSRDRGNYGYTF. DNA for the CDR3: TGTGCCAGCAGCCGGGACAGGGGGAACTATGGCTACACCTTC.

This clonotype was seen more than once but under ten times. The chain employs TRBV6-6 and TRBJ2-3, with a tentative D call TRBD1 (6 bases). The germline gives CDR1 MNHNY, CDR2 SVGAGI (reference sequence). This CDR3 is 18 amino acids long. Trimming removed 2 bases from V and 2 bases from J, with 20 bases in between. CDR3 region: CASSYPRTATRDTDTQYF. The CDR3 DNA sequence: TGTGCCAGCAGTTACCCAAGGACAGCCACTAGAGACACAGATACGCAGTATTTT.

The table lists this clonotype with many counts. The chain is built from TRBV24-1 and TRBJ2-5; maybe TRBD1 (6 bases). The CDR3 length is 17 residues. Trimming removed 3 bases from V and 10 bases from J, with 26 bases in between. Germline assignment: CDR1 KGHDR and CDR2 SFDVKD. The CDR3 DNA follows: TGTGCCACCAGTGATAGGGGGTCAAGGCAGGGGCAAGGGGGCCAGTACTTC. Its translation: CATSDRGSRQGQGGQYF.

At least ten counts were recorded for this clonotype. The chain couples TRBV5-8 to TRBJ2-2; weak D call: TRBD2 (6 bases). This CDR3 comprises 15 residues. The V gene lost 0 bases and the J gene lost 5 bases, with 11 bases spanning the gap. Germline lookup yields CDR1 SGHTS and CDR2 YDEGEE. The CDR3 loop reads CASSLVSRGTGELFF. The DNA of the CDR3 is TGTGCCAGCAGCTTGGTTTCCCGGGGGACCGGGGAGCTGTTTTTT.

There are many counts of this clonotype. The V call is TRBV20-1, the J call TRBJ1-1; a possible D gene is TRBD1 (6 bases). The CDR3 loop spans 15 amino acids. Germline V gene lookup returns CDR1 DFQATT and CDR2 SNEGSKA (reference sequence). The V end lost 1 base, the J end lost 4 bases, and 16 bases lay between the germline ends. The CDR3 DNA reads TGCAGTGCTAGAGGCTCAGAAGGGGGGGTCACTGAAGCTTTCTTT. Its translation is CSARGSEGGVTEAFF.

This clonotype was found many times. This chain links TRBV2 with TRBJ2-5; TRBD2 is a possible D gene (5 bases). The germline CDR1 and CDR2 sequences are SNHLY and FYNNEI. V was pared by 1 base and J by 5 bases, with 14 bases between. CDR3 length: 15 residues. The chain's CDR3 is CASSEDSGRGETQYF. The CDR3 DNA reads TGTGCCAGCAGTGAAGATTCGGGGAGAGGCGAGACCCAGTACTTC.

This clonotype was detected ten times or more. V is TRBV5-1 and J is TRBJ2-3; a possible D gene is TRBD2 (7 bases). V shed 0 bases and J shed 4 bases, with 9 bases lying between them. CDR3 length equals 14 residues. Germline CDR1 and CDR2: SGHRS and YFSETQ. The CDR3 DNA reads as TGCGCCAGCAGCTTGGAAGGGGGGGCAGATACGCAGTATTTT. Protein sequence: CASSLEGGADTQYF.

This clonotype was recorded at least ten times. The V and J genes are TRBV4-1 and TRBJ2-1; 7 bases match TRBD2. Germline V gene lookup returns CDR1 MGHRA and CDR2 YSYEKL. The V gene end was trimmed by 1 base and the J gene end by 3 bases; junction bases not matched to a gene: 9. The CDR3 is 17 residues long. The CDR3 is CASSQVFAGVVYNEQFF. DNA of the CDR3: TGCGCCAGCAGCCAAGTATTCGCGGGAGTTGTCTACAATGAGCAGTTCTTC.

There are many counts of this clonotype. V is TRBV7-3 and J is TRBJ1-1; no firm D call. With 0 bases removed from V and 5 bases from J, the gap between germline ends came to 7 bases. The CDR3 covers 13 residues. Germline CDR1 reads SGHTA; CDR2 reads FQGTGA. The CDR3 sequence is CASSLTDLTEAFF. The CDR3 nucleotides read TGTGCCAGCAGCTTAACGGATCTTACTGAAGCTTTCTTT.

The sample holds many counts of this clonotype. Here the CDR3 DNA reads TGTGCCAGCAGCGTATCTAAAGGGTTTTATGGCTACACCTTC. This sequence encodes CASSVSKGFYGYTF. This chain uses TRBV9 with TRBJ1-2, with unresolved D. Germline CDR1 reads SGDLS; CDR2 reads YYNGEE. The CDR3 totals 14 residues. V shed 1 base and J shed 5 bases, with 12 bases lying between them.

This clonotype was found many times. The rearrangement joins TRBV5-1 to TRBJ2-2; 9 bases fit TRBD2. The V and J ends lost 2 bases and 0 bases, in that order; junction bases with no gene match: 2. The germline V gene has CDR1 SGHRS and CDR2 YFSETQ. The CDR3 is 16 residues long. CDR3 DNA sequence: TGCGCCAGCAGCTTTCTAGCGGGGACGAACACCGGGGAGCTGTTTTTT. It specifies CASSFLAGTNTGELFF. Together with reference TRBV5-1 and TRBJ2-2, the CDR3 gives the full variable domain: KAGVTQTPRYLIKTRGQQVTLSCSPISGHRSVSWYQQTPGQGLQFLFEYFSETQRNKGNFPGRFSGRQFSNSRSEMNVSTLELGDSALYLCASSFLAGTNTGELFFGEGSRLTVL.

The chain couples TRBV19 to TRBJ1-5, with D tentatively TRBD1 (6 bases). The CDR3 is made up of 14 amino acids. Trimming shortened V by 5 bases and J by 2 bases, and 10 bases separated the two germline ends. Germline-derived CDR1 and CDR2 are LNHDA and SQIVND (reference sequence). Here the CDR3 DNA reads TGTGCCAGTAGTGCAGGGGTGGGCAATCAGCCCCAGCATTTT. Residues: CASSAGVGNQPQHF.

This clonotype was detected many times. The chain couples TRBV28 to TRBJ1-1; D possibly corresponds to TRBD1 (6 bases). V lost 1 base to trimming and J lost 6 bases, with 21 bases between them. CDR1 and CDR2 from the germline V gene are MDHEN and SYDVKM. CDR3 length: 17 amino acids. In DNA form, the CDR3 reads TGTGCCAGCAGTTTATATAAAGGGGGGGCCTGGGGGGCTGAAGCTTTCTTT. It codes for CASSLYKGGAWGAEAFF.

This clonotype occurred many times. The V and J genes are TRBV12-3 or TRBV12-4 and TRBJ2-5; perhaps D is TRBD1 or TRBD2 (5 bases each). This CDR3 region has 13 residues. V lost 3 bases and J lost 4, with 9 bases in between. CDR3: CASSFWGSETQYF. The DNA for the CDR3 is TGTGCCAGCAGTTTTTGGGGGTCAGAGACCCAGTACTTC.

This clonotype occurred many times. The CDR3 DNA is TGTGCCACCAGCAGAGATTTCATGGACAGGGTCTTCGAGCAGTACTTC. Encoded protein: CATSRDFMDRVFEQYF. The V gene is TRBV15, the J gene TRBJ2-7, with 8 bases fitting TRBD1. This CDR3 has 16 residues. Trimming removed 0 bases from V and 6 bases from J; junction bases left unmatched: 10. Germline V gene data show CDR1 as LNHNV and CDR2 as YYDKDF (reference sequence).

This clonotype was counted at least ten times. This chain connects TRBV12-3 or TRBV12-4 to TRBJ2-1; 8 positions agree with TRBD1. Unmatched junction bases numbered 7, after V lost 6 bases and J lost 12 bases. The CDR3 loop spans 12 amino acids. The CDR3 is CASSSGQGAQFF. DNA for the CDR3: TGTGCCAGCAGCTCTGGACAGGGCGCGCAGTTCTTC.

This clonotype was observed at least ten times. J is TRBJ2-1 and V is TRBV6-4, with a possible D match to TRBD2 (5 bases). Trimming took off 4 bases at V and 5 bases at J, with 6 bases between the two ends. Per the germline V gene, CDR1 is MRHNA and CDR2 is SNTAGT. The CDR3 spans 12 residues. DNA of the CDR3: TGTGCCAGCAGTGCCGGGAACAATGAGCAGTTCTTC. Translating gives CASSAGNNEQFF.

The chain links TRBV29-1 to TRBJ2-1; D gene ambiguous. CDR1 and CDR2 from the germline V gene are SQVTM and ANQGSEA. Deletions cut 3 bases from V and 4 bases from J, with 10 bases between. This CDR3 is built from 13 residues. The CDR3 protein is CSVDRDGYNEQFF. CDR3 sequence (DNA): TGCAGCGTTGATAGAGACGGGTACAATGAGCAGTTCTTC.

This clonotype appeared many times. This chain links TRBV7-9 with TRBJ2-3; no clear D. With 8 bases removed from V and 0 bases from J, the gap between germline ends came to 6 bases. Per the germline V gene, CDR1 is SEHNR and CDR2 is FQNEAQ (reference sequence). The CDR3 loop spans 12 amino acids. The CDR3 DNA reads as TGTGCCAGCCAGTGGAGCACAGATACGCAGTATTTT. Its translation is CASQWSTDTQYF.

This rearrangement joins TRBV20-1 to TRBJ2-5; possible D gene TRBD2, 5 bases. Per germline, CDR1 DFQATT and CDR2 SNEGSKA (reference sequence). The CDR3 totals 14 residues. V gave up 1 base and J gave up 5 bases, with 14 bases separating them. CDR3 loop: CSARGGESLETQYF. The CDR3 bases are TGCAGTGCTAGAGGTGGGGAGAGCTTGGAGACCCAGTACTTC.

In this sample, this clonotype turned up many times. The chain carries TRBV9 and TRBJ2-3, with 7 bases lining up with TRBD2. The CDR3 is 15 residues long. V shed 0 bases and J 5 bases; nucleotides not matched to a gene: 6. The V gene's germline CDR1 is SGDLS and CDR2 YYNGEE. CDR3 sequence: CASSVEDGRRDTQYF. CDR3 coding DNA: TGTGCCAGCAGCGTAGAGGACGGGAGGAGAGATACGCAGTATTTT.

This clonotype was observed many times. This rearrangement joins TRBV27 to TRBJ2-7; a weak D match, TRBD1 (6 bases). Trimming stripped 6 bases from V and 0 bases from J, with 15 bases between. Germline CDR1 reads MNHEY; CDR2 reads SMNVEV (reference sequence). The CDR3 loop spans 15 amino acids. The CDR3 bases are TGTGCCAGCAGCATCGACAGGACGACCTCCTACGAGCAGTACTTC. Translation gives CASSIDRTTSYEQYF.

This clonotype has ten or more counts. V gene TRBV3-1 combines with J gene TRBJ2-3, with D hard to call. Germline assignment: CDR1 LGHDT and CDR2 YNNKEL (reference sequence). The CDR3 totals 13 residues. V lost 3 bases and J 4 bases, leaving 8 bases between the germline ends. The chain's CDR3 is CASSHRSPDTQYF. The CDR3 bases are TGTGCCAGCAGCCATCGTAGCCCAGATACGCAGTATTTT.

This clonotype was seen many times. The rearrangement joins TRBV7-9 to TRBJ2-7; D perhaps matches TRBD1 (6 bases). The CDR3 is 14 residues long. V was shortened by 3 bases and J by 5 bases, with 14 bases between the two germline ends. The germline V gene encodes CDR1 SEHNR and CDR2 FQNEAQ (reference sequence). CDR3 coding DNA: TGTGCCAGCAGCTTGACAGGAGTCATCGACGAGCAGTACTTC. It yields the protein CASSLTGVIDEQYF.

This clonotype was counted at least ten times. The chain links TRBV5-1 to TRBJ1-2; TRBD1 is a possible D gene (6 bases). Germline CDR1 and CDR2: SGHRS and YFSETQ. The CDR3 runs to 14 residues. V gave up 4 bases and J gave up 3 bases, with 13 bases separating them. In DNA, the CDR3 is TGCGCCAGCAGCCCCCCAGGGGCCGACTATGGCTACACCTTC. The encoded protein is CASSPPGADYGYTF.

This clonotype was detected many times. CDR3 bases: TGTGCCAGCAGCACCCGACAGGTGACTAAGAACACCGGGGAGCTGTTTTTT. Amino acids: CASSTRQVTKNTGELFF. The chain employs TRBV7-6 and TRBJ2-2; D is possibly TRBD1 (6 bases). Germline V gives CDR1 SGHVS, CDR2 FNYEAQ. V lost 5 bases, J lost 1 base, and 17 bases lay in between. CDR3 length: 17 amino acids. The variable domain in full, with the rest retrieved from reference TRBV7-6 and TRBJ2-2, is GAGVSQSPRYKVTKRGQDVALRCDPISGHVSLYWYRQALGQGPEFLTYFNYEAQQDKSGLPNDRFSAERPEGSISTLTIQRTEQRDSAMYRCASSTRQVTKNTGELFFGEGSRLTVL.

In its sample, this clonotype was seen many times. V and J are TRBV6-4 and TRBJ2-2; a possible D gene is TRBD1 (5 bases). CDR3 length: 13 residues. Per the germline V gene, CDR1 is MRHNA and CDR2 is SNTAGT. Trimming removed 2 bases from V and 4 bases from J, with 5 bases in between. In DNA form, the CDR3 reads TGTGCCAGCAGTGACAGGGGCACCGGGGAGCTGTTTTTT. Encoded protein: CASSDRGTGELFF.